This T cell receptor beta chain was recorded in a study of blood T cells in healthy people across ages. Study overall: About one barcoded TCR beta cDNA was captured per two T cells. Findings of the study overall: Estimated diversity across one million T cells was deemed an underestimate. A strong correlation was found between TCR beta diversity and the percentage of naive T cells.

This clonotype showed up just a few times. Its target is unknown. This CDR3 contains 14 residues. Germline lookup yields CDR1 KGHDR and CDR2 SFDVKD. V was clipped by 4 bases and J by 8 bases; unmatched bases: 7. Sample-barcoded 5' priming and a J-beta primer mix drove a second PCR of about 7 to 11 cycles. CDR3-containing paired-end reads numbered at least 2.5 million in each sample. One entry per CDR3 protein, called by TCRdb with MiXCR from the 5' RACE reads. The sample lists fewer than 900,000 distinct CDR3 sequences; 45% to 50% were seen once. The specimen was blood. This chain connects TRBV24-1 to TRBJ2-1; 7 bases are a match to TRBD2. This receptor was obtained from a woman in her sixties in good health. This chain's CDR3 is CATSEVGRRDEQFF. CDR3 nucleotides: TGTGCCACCAGTGAGGTCGGGAGGAGGGATGAGCAGTTCTTC.